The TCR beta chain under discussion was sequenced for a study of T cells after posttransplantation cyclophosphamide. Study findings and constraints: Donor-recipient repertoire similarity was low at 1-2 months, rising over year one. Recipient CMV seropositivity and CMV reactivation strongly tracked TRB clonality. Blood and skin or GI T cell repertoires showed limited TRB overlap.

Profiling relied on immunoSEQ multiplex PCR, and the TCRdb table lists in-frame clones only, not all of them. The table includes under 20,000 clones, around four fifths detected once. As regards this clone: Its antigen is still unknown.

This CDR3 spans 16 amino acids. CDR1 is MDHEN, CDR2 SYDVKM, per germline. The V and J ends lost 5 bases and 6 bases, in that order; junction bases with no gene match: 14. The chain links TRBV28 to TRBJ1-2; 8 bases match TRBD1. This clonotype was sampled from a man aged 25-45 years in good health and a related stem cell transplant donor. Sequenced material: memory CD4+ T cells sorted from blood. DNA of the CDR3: TGTGCCAGCAGTCCCAATGGACAGGGTATTTCGGATGGCTACACCTTC. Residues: CASSPNGQGISDGYTF.